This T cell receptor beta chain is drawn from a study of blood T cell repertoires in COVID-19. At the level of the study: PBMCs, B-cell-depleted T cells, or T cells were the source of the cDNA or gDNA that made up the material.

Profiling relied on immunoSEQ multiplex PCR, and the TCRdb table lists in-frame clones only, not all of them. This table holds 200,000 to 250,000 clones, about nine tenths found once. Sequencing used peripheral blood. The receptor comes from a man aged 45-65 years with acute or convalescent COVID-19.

The CDR3 DNA is TGTGCCTGGACGACAGGAGTCGCAACTAATGAAAAACTGTTTTTT. Protein: CAWTTGVATNEKLFF. The V and J genes are TRBV30 and TRBJ1-4; D may be TRBD1 (6 bases). The CDR3 covers 15 residues. Per germline, CDR1 GTSNPN and CDR2 SVGIG (reference sequence). The V gene lost 4 bases and the J gene lost 0 bases, with 12 bases spanning the gap.